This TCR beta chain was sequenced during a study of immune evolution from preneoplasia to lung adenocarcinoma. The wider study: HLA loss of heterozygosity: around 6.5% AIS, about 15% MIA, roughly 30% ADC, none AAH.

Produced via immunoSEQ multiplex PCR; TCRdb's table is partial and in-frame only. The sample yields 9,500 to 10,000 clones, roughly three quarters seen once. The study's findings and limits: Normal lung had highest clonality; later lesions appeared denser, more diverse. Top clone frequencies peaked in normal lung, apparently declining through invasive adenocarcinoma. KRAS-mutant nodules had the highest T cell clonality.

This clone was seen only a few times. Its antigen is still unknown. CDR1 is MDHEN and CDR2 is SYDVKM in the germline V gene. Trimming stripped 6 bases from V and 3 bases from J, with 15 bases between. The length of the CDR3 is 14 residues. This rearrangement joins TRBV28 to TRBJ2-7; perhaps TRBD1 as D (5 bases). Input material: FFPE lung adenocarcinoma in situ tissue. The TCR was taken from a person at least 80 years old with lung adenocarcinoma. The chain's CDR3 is CASRPVDTVYEQYF. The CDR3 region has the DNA TGTGCCAGCAGACCTGTGGACACCGTCTACGAGCAGTACTTC.